This is a list of T cell receptor beta chains from one sample in a study of blood T cell repertoires in COVID-19. Libraries were prepared by immunoSEQ multiplex PCR; TCRdb keeps only in-frame clonotypes and omits some of them. The data hold 56,000 or so clones, with about nine tenths observed a single time. Sequencing used peripheral blood. These receptors were collected from a man aged 50-60 years with active COVID-19. The CDR3 runs from the conserved cysteine through the conserved F or W. Fields, in order: D gene, clone size, J gene, V gene, CDR3 DNA, CDR3 protein. D genes are given only for firm matches. Size values are once, few and many counts, or a class for expanded clones, and some rows have none.

d_call: NA
clone_size: NA
j_call: TRBJ2-5
v_call: TRBV2
cdr3_nt: TGTGCCAGCCGAGGGGAGACCCAGTACTTC
cdr3_aa: CASRGETQYF

d_call: NA
clone_size: NA
j_call: TRBJ2-7
v_call: TRBV6-6
cdr3_nt: TGTGCCAGCAGTTACCCGGACAGTCGCGAGCAGTACTTC
cdr3_aa: CASSYPDSREQYF

d_call: TRBD2
clone_size: NA
j_call: TRBJ2-7
v_call: TRBV6-6
cdr3_nt: TGTGCCAGCAGTAAGGGCGGGAGCAGGTACGAGCAGTACTTC
cdr3_aa: CASSKGGSRYEQYF

d_call: NA
clone_size: NA
j_call: TRBJ2-3
v_call: TRBV4-2
cdr3_nt: TGTGCCAGCAGCCAAGAGGGAGCGAGGTTCCGGACAGATACGCAGTATTTT
cdr3_aa: CASSQEGARFRTDTQYF

d_call: NA
clone_size: few
j_call: TRBJ2-5
v_call: TRBV2
cdr3_nt: TGTGCCAGCAGTGACGAGACTCCTAAAAACTTC
cdr3_aa: CASSDETPKNF

d_call: TRBD2
clone_size: NA
j_call: TRBJ2-7
v_call: TRBV2
cdr3_nt: TGTGCCAGCAGTGAAGAGGTTTGGCTAGCGGGAGGCAACTACGAGCAGTACTTC
cdr3_aa: CASSEEVWLAGGNYEQYF

d_call: TRBD1
clone_size: NA
j_call: TRBJ2-1
v_call: TRBV6-5
cdr3_nt: TGTGCCAGCAGTCCGACAGGGTCCTACAATGAGCAGTTCTTC
cdr3_aa: CASSPTGSYNEQFF

d_call: NA
clone_size: NA
j_call: TRBJ1-5
v_call: TRBV6-4
cdr3_nt: TGTGCCAGCAGTGCGGGGGAACAACAGCCCCAGCATTTT
cdr3_aa: CASSAGEQQPQHF

d_call: TRBD2
clone_size: NA
j_call: TRBJ2-2
v_call: TRBV11-3
cdr3_nt: TGTGCCAGCAGCTTAGGAGGAGCGGGAGATCCCGGGGAGCTGTTTTTT
cdr3_aa: CASSLGGAGDPGELFF

d_call: NA
clone_size: once
j_call: TRBJ2-2
v_call: TRBV7-9
cdr3_nt: TGTGCCAGCAGCCCCCAGGCAAGGAACACCGGGGAGCTGTTTTTT
cdr3_aa: CASSPQARNTGELFF

d_call: TRBD2
clone_size: NA
j_call: TRBJ2-3
v_call: TRBV7-9
cdr3_nt: TGTGCCAGCAGCTCCGGTTACCTAGCGGGCATCACAGATACGCAGTATTTT
cdr3_aa: CASSSGYLAGITDTQYF

d_call: NA
clone_size: NA
j_call: TRBJ2-3
v_call: TRBV9
cdr3_nt: TGTGCCAGCAGCGTTAGTGAGGCTAGCCTCGGCACAGATACGCAGTATTTT
cdr3_aa: CASSVSEASLGTDTQYF

d_call: NA
clone_size: NA
j_call: TRBJ2-5
v_call: TRBV11-2
cdr3_nt: TGTGCCAGCAGCCGAGACAGGCAAGAGACCCAGTACTTC
cdr3_aa: CASSRDRQETQYF

d_call: NA
clone_size: NA
j_call: TRBJ1-1
v_call: TRBV24-1
cdr3_nt: TGTGACCTGCGCGGGGTCCGGAACACTGAAGCTTTCTTT
cdr3_aa: CDLRGVRNTEAFF

d_call: TRBD1
clone_size: NA
j_call: TRBJ1-6
v_call: TRBV24-1
cdr3_nt: TGTGCCACCAGTGATTCAGGGGGTGGGCGTAATTCACCCCTCCACTTT
cdr3_aa: CATSDSGGGRNSPLHF

d_call: TRBD1
clone_size: NA
j_call: TRBJ2-3
v_call: TRBV7-9
cdr3_nt: TGTGCCAGCATCCACAGGGGTAGCACAGATACGCAGTATTTT
cdr3_aa: CASIHRGSTDTQYF

d_call: NA
clone_size: NA
j_call: TRBJ1-3
v_call: TRBV6-2/TRBV6-3
cdr3_nt: TGTGCCAGCAGTCAGCGGAGCTCTGGAAACACCATATATTTT
cdr3_aa: CASSQRSSGNTIYF

d_call: NA
clone_size: NA
j_call: TRBJ1-4
v_call: TRBV27
cdr3_nt: TGTGCCAGCACCCGGTCCGAATCTAATGAAAAACTGTTTTTT
cdr3_aa: CASTRSESNEKLFF

d_call: NA
clone_size: NA
j_call: TRBJ2-5
v_call: TRBV6-6
cdr3_nt: TGTGCCAGCAGTTACGCCGCCGGGAGCGGACAAGAGACCCAGTACTTC
cdr3_aa: CASSYAAGSGQETQYF

d_call: TRBD1
clone_size: NA
j_call: TRBJ1-2
v_call: TRBV19
cdr3_nt: TGTGCCAGTAGTATAGACATCTCGACAGGGGCTGGCTACACCTTC
cdr3_aa: CASSIDISTGAGYTF

d_call: TRBD2
clone_size: NA
j_call: TRBJ2-5
v_call: TRBV11-3
cdr3_nt: TGTGCCAGCAGCTTTGGCGGGGGAGCAGAGACCCAGTACTTC
cdr3_aa: CASSFGGGAETQYF

d_call: TRBD2
clone_size: NA
j_call: TRBJ2-5
v_call: TRBV4-3
cdr3_nt: TGCGCCAGCAGCCTCCTCGGGGAGGGGGAGACCCAGTACTTC
cdr3_aa: CASSLLGEGETQYF

d_call: NA
clone_size: NA
j_call: TRBJ2-3
v_call: TRBV19
cdr3_nt: TGTGCCAGTTCAAACCCCAGGGTGGTGGGTACAGATACGCAGTATTTT
cdr3_aa: CASSNPRVVGTDTQYF

d_call: NA
clone_size: once
j_call: TRBJ2-5
v_call: TRBV7-7
cdr3_nt: TGTGCCAGCAGCTCCGGGACTTACCGCTCCGAGACCCAGTACTTC
cdr3_aa: CASSSGTYRSETQYF

d_call: TRBD1
clone_size: NA
j_call: TRBJ2-4
v_call: TRBV5-6
cdr3_nt: TGTGCCAGCAGCTACGGGACAGGGGAAAACATTCAGTACTTC
cdr3_aa: CASSYGTGENIQYF

d_call: NA
clone_size: once
j_call: TRBJ2-1
v_call: TRBV10-1
cdr3_nt: TGCGCCAGCAGCCCAGGGATCTCCTACAATGAGCAGTTCTTC
cdr3_aa: CASSPGISYNEQFF

d_call: NA
clone_size: NA
j_call: TRBJ2-7
v_call: TRBV5-4
cdr3_nt: TGTGCCAGCAGCTTGGGGGGGGAGGCCAGCTACGAGCAGTACTTC
cdr3_aa: CASSLGGEASYEQYF

d_call: TRBD1
clone_size: NA
j_call: TRBJ1-3
v_call: TRBV3-1/TRBV3-2
cdr3_nt: TGTGCCAGCAGCCGAGGGACAGGGCCTGGAAACACCATATATTTT
cdr3_aa: CASSRGTGPGNTIYF

d_call: NA
clone_size: NA
j_call: TRBJ2-3
v_call: TRBV7-2
cdr3_nt: TGTGCCAGCAGCTTGAACTGGGATACGCAGTATTTT
cdr3_aa: CASSLNWDTQYF

d_call: NA
clone_size: NA
j_call: TRBJ1-1
v_call: TRBV5-1
cdr3_nt: TGCGCCAGCAGCTTCCAGGGCCAAAACACTGAAGCTTTCTTT
cdr3_aa: CASSFQGQNTEAFF

d_call: NA
clone_size: NA
j_call: TRBJ1-3
v_call: TRBV6-1
cdr3_nt: TGTGCCAGCAGTGAATTCGCCAGGGTTGGAAACACCATATATTTT
cdr3_aa: CASSEFARVGNTIYF

d_call: NA
clone_size: NA
j_call: TRBJ1-3
v_call: TRBV3-1/TRBV3-2
cdr3_nt: TGTGCCAGCAGCCAACGGAGCTCTGGAAACACCATATATTTT
cdr3_aa: CASSQRSSGNTIYF

d_call: TRBD1
clone_size: once
j_call: TRBJ1-2
v_call: TRBV28
cdr3_nt: TGTGCCAGCAACTCTGGGACAGGGATTATTGGAGGCTACACCTTC
cdr3_aa: CASNSGTGIIGGYTF

d_call: NA
clone_size: NA
j_call: TRBJ2-7
v_call: TRBV7-2
cdr3_nt: TGTGCCAGCAGCTTAGCCCCTACCTACGAGCAGTACTTC
cdr3_aa: CASSLAPTYEQYF

d_call: TRBD1
clone_size: NA
j_call: TRBJ2-3
v_call: TRBV9
cdr3_nt: TGTGCCAGCAGCGTGGGACAGAGAACAGATACGCAGTATTTT
cdr3_aa: CASSVGQRTDTQYF

d_call: TRBD2
clone_size: once
j_call: TRBJ2-1
v_call: TRBV2
cdr3_nt: TGTGCCACCGCGACTAGCGGGGCAAACAATGAGCAGTTCTTC
cdr3_aa: CATATSGANNEQFF

d_call: TRBD1
clone_size: once
j_call: TRBJ1-2
v_call: TRBV6-5
cdr3_nt: TGTGCCAGCTTATCAGGGGGCGGTGTTAACTATGGCTACACCTTC
cdr3_aa: CASLSGGGVNYGYTF

d_call: NA
clone_size: NA
j_call: TRBJ1-5
v_call: TRBV6-5
cdr3_nt: TGTGCCAGCCTCAACCACGGGCCCCAGCATTTT
cdr3_aa: CASLNHGPQHF